This entry lists 14 T cell receptor beta chains sequenced from one sample in a study of blood T cell repertoires in COVID-19. The assay was immunoSEQ multiplex PCR, and TCRdb's table has in-frame clones only and misses some. The sample records 250,000 to 300,000 clones, roughly 86% being singletons. The sample consisted of PBMCs or T cells enriched from blood (not recorded which). The receptors come from a woman aged 45 to 65 who had been exposed to COVID-19.

This clone has just a few counts. The genes are TRBV3-1 (or the pseudogene TRBV3-2) and TRBJ1-1; weak D call: TRBD1 (6 bases). The CDR3 runs to 14 residues. The V and J ends lost 1 base and 7 bases respectively, with 13 bases between them. The germline gives CDR1 LGHDT, CDR2 YNNKEL (reference sequence). DNA for the CDR3: TGTGCCAGCAGCCAAGGCGGGGGCAATCTTGAAGCTTTCTTT. Its translation is CASSQGGGNLEAFF.

This clone was detected only once. The genes are TRBV2 and TRBJ2-2; D unresolved. The CDR3 sequence is 15 residues long. V dropped 6 bases and J dropped 0 bases, with 11 bases sitting between them. Germline V gene lookup returns CDR1 SNHLY and CDR2 FYNNEI. Here the CDR3 DNA reads TGTGCCAGCAGCATTAGCCTCTCGAACACCGGGGAGCTGTTTTTT. It codes for CASSISLSNTGELFF.

The rearrangement links TRBV5-6 to TRBJ1-2; D ambiguous. With 0 bases removed from V and 2 bases from J, the gap between germline ends came to 11 bases. CDR3 length: 15 residues. Per the germline V gene, CDR1 is SGHDT and CDR2 is YYEEEE. CDR3 amino acids: CASSLGQPGNYGYTF. CDR3 in DNA: TGTGCCAGCAGCTTGGGGCAGCCCGGGAACTATGGCTACACCTTC. Combining the CDR3 with reference TRBV5-6 and TRBJ1-2 gives the whole variable domain DAGVTQSPTHLIKTRGQQVTLRCSPKSGHDTVSWYQQALGQGPQFIFQYYEEEERQRGNFPDRFSGHQFPNYSSELNVNALLLGDSALYLCASSLGQPGNYGYTFGSGTRLTVV.

The J gene is TRBJ1-2, the V gene TRBV19, with D maybe TRBD1 (5 bases). The CDR3 has 13 residues. In germline, CDR1 is LNHDA, CDR2 SQIVND (reference sequence). V lost 2 bases and J 6 bases, leaving 10 bases between the germline ends. The CDR3 reads CASSITGVHGYTF. In DNA form, the CDR3 reads TGTGCCAGTAGTATAACAGGCGTTCATGGCTACACCTTC.

This sequence joins TRBV5-4 and TRBJ1-1; D uncertain. The CDR3 has 14 amino acids. Looked up from germline, CDR1 is SGHNT and CDR2 is YYREEE (reference sequence). V was clipped by 4 bases and J by 2 bases, with 12 bases between them. The CDR3 region has the DNA TGTGCCAGCAGCCCAACTAGGACCAACACTGAAGCTTTCTTT. Protein sequence: CASSPTRTNTEAFF.

J is TRBJ2-2 and V is TRBV5-6, with 7 bases fitting TRBD1. CDR1 SGHDT and CDR2 YYEEEE come from the germline V gene. This CDR3 has 16 amino acids. The J segment lost 3 bases and the V segment lost 2 bases, leaving 7 bases of the junction unmatched. The CDR3 DNA follows: TGTGCCAGCAGCTTTCAACAGGGGCGCTACACCGGGGAGCTGTTTTTT. Its protein product is CASSFQQGRYTGELFF.

Details on this clone: The sample contains more than one DNA sequence encoding this CDR3. The gene calls are TRBV7-2 and TRBJ1-5, with 9 nucleotides matching TRBD1. Trimming took 5 bases from V and 4 from J; bases not matched to a gene: 3. CDR3 size: 14 residues. Germline V gives CDR1 SGHTA, CDR2 FQGNSA. The CDR3 DNA sequence: TGTGCCAGCAGCCTAGGACAGGGGAATCAGCCCCAGCATTTT. It encodes CASSLGQGNQPQHF. Full variable domain (rest looked up from reference TRBV7-2 and TRBJ1-5): GAGVSQSPSNKVTEKGKDVELRCDPISGHTALYWYRQSLGQGLEFLIYFQGNSAPDKSGLPSDRFSAERTGGSVSTLTIQRTQQEDSAVYLCASSLGQGNQPQHFGDGTRLSIL.

The chain carries TRBV10-3 and TRBJ2-2, with a possible D match to TRBD1 (6 bases). Looked up from germline, CDR1 is ENHRY and CDR2 is SYGVKD. Trimming left V 8 bases short and J 0 bases short, with 10 bases between. This CDR3 has 14 residues. In DNA form, the CDR3 reads TGTGCCATCGGAGGACAGACGAACACCGGGGAGCTGTTTTTT. Its protein is CAIGGQTNTGELFF.

This chain connects TRBV11-2 to TRBJ1-1, with D possibly TRBD1 on 5 matching bases. CDR1 is SGHAT, CDR2 FQNNGV, per germline. This CDR3 spans 12 amino acids. V lost 6 bases to trimming and J lost 8 bases, with 13 bases between them. CDR3 in amino acids: CASSWTSEEAFF. The CDR3 nucleotides read TGTGCCAGCAGTTGGACATCAGAAGAAGCTTTCTTT.

The CDR3 is CATGTDSNQPQHF. CDR3 nucleotide sequence: TGTGCCACTGGGACAGATAGCAATCAGCCCCAGCATTTT. This sequence joins TRBV19 and TRBJ1-5, with TRBD1 matching over 7 bases. After removal of 10 bases from V and 0 bases from J, the junction contained 3 bases not matched to a gene. The germline V gene encodes CDR1 LNHDA and CDR2 SQIVND (reference sequence). The CDR3 length is 13 residues.

The V and J genes are TRBV2 and TRBJ1-1; perhaps TRBD1 as D (5 bases). The V and J ends lost 0 bases and 1 base respectively, with 24 bases between them. The CDR3 totals 20 residues. The germline CDR1 and CDR2 sequences are SNHLY and FYNNEI. The CDR3 DNA is TGTGCCAGCAGTGAAGCGGGGCAAGGGGTGTTAGCTTCCTCGAACACTGAAGCTTTCTTT. Amino acid sequence: CASSEAGQGVLASSNTEAFF.

This rearrangement joins TRBV19 to TRBJ2-7; D remains unclear. This CDR3 region has 13 residues. Trimming took off 9 bases at V and 2 bases at J, with 14 bases between the two ends. Germline CDR1 LNHDA, CDR2 SQIVND (reference sequence). The CDR3: CASSVTLTYEQYF. In DNA, the CDR3 is TGTGCCAGCTCCGTCACCCTAACCTACGAGCAGTACTTC.

The chain combines TRBV5-1 with TRBJ2-3, with TRBD2 identical over 8 bases. CDR1 and CDR2 (germline): SGHRS, YFSETQ. The V segment lost 0 bases and the J segment 4 bases; nucleotides outside the gene matches: 4. The CDR3 runs 15 residues. The CDR3 loop reads CASSLDGGGSDTQYF. The CDR3 region has the DNA TGCGCCAGCAGCTTGGACGGGGGGGGCTCAGATACGCAGTATTTT.

The V call is TRBV11-3, the J call TRBJ2-6; TRBD1 might be the D (5 bases). This CDR3 has 16 amino acids. With 5 bases removed from V and 0 bases from J, the gap between germline ends came to 11 bases. The germline V gene has CDR1 SGHNT and CDR2 YENEEA. The CDR3 bases are TGTGCCAGCAGCCTTAGGGGTATCTCTGGGGCCAACGTCCTGACTTTC. This gives the protein CASSLRGISGANVLTF.